This T cell receptor (beta chain) was identified during a study of cytomegalovirus exposure and HLA in healthy donors. The V and J ends lost 6 bases and 4 bases, in that order; junction bases with no gene match: 11. Looked up from germline, CDR1 is MDHEN and CDR2 is SYDVKM. There are 16 residues in the CDR3. PCR was performed using 60 Vbeta and 13 Jbeta primers. Here immunoSEQ multiplex PCR was the method, and the copy in TCRdb shows in-frame clones only, minus some. The sample has about 130,000 clones; 79% are singletons. Study outcomes and limitations: Among TCR sequences, most were rare, though some public TCRs appeared in many donors.

This clone turned up a few times. Its cognate antigen is unknown. The sequence derives from a middle-aged man in good health and CMV-seropositive. This sequence joins TRBV28 and TRBJ1-5; TRBD1 aligns across 8 bases. The sample comprised PBMCs. CDR3 sequence: CASRPTDRGRNQPQHF. CDR3 in DNA: TGTGCCAGCAGACCAACCGACAGGGGCCGGAATCAGCCCCAGCATTTT.